The 26 T cell receptor beta chains listed next were all sequenced from one sample in a study of T cells in tumors after PD-1 blockade. Sequencing was performed with immunoSEQ multiplex PCR; in TCRdb, only in-frame clones are kept and a portion is missing. This sample has 8,200 or so clones, with 62% found just once. Regarding time point: second of two post-therapy site-matched biopsies approximately 2 months apart. The starting material was tumor tissue, obtained after anti-PD-1 treatment. The source of these receptors is a human donor with basal cell carcinoma.

This clone was recorded a few times. The chain carries TRBV18 and TRBJ2-7; D may be TRBD1 (6 bases). The CDR3 has 12 residues. Germline assignment: CDR1 KGHSH and CDR2 LQKENI. V lost 3 bases and J lost 3, with 6 bases in between. CDR3 amino acids: CASSPRGYEQYF. Here the CDR3 DNA reads TGTGCCAGCTCACCCAGGGGCTACGAGCAGTACTTC. Full variable domain (remainder filled in from reference TRBV18 and TRBJ2-7): NAGVMQNPRHLVRRRGQEARLRCSPMKGHSHVYWYRQLPEEGLKFMVYLQKENIIDESGMPKERFSAEFPKEGPSILRIQQVVRGDSAAYFCASSPRGYEQYFGPGTRLTVT.

This chain joins TRBV30 and TRBJ1-5; D is perhaps TRBD1 (6 bases). This CDR3 spans 15 amino acids. Germline CDR1 and CDR2: GTSNPN and SVGIG (reference sequence). Trimming removed 2 bases at V and 0 bases at J, with 11 bases between. The CDR3 is CAWSSQGFSNQPQHF. CDR3 sequence (DNA): TGTGCCTGGAGTTCCCAGGGGTTTAGCAATCAGCCCCAGCATTTT.

The CDR3 here is CATSAGQENQPQHF. As DNA, the CDR3 is TGTGCCACCAGTGCAGGACAGGAGAATCAGCCCCAGCATTTT. V is TRBV24-1 and J is TRBJ1-5; 7 bases match TRBD1. The CDR3 runs to 14 residues. Trimming cost V 5 bases and J 4 bases; bases outside gene matches: 4. Germline V gene sequence: CDR1 KGHDR, CDR2 SFDVKD.

The chain recombines TRBV18 with TRBJ1-1; TRBD1 is a possible D gene (6 bases). This CDR3 is 13 amino acids long. Trimming took off 5 bases at V and 1 base at J, with 8 bases between the two ends. Germline V CDR1 and CDR2: KGHSH, LQKENI. Here the CDR3 DNA reads TGTGCCAGCTCAACGACAGGGAACACTGAAGCTTTCTTT. Protein product: CASSTTGNTEAFF.

This chain joins TRBV5-1 and TRBJ2-5; 12 bases agree with TRBD2. The V gene's germline CDR1 is SGHRS and CDR2 YFSETQ. V was pared by 4 bases and J by 5 bases, with 6 bases of the junction left unmatched. The CDR3 spans 15 residues. The chain's CDR3 is CASSPRTSGAETQYF. The CDR3 DNA sequence: TGCGCCAGCAGCCCGCGGACTAGCGGGGCGGAGACCCAGTACTTC.

This clone came up a few times. The chain is built from TRBV5-1 and TRBJ2-2; D call uncertain. The CDR3 covers 16 residues. V gave up 0 bases and J gave up 6 bases, with 15 bases separating them. Germline loops: CDR1 SGHRS, CDR2 YFSETQ. The CDR3 region is CASSLVPQGSAGELFF. DNA for the CDR3: TGCGCCAGCAGCTTGGTCCCCCAAGGGTCGGCCGGGGAGCTGTTTTTT.

The sample holds a few counts of this clone. This sequence joins TRBV28 and TRBJ2-3; 15 bases map to TRBD2. CDR1 and CDR2 from the germline V gene are MDHEN and SYDVKM. V was pared by 5 bases and J by 6 bases, with 3 bases of the junction left unmatched. This CDR3 has 15 amino acids. CDR3: CASSRTSGGVDTQYF. The CDR3 region has the DNA TGTGCCAGCAGTCGGACTAGCGGGGGGGTGGATACGCAGTATTTT.

The chain links TRBV7-6 to TRBJ1-3; perhaps TRBD1 as D (5 bases). CDR3 size: 13 residues. The germline V gene encodes CDR1 SGHVS and CDR2 FNYEAQ. V lost 0 bases, J lost 8 bases, and 8 bases lay in between. DNA for the CDR3: TGTGCCAGCAGCTTAGCGCGGGGGGACACCATATATTTT. Encoded protein: CASSLARGDTIYF.

This clone came up a few times. This chain uses TRBV27 with TRBJ2-1; TRBD2 matches 12 bases. Germline V gene lookup returns CDR1 MNHEY and CDR2 SMNVEV (reference sequence). Trimming took 5 bases from V and 6 from J; bases not matched to a gene: 5. This CDR3 has 15 residues. CDR3 residues: CASSATSGGTNEQFF. CDR3 nucleotides: TGTGCCAGCAGTGCGACTAGCGGGGGAACCAATGAGCAGTTCTTC.

This sequence joins TRBV6-5 and TRBJ2-1; 9 bases match TRBD1. The J segment lost 5 bases and the V segment lost 4 bases, leaving 9 bases of the junction unmatched. The CDR3 runs 16 residues. Germline CDR1 and CDR2: MNHEY and SVGAGI. The CDR3 DNA is TGTGCCAGCAGTTCGCGAGGACAGGGGAAAAACAATGAGCAGTTCTTC. Translating it yields CASSSRGQGKNNEQFF.

The chain couples TRBV5-1 to TRBJ1-1; D call uncertain. Germline V gives CDR1 SGHRS, CDR2 YFSETQ. The CDR3 has 14 residues. V lost 2 bases, J lost 3 bases, and 11 bases lay in between. The CDR3 bases are TGCGCCAGCAGCTTACGCTCCCGGGACACTGAAGCTTTCTTT. Translation: CASSLRSRDTEAFF.

The chain has TRBV4-2 and TRBJ2-2; D may be TRBD2 (7 bases). This CDR3 is 19 amino acids long. CDR1 and CDR2 (germline): LGHNA, YNFKEQ. V was cut by 1 base and J by 5 bases, with 23 bases left in between. The CDR3: CASSQVDHARGAGTGELFF. CDR3 coding DNA: TGTGCCAGCAGCCAAGTTGACCACGCCCGGGGGGCCGGAACCGGGGAGCTGTTTTTT.

This clone is termed medium-sized. The gene calls are TRBV3-1 (or the pseudogene TRBV3-2) and TRBJ1-2; possibly TRBD1 for D (5 bases). The CDR3 consists of 17 residues. Germline V gene sequence: CDR1 LGHDT, CDR2 YNNKEL (reference sequence). Trimming removed 4 bases from V and 0 bases from J, with 18 bases in between. The CDR3 is CASSLHSDKTANYGYTF. The CDR3 DNA sequence: TGTGCCAGCAGCCTCCACTCGGACAAGACCGCTAACTATGGCTACACCTTC.

This chain connects TRBV30 to TRBJ2-1; 7 nucleotides agree with TRBD2. CDR3 size: 17 residues. Germline CDR1 GTSNPN, CDR2 SVGIG (reference sequence). V trimming: 2 bases; J trimming: 0 bases; junction bases outside the gene matches: 10. The CDR3 sequence: CAWSLRGGGISYNEQFF. The CDR3 nucleotides read TGTGCCTGGAGTCTCCGTGGCGGGGGAATCTCCTACAATGAGCAGTTCTTC.

The rearrangement links TRBV10-3 to TRBJ2-5; 8 bases fit TRBD2. This CDR3 spans 14 amino acids. Germline CDR1 ENHRY, CDR2 SYGVKD. V was pared by 3 bases and J by 5 bases, with 5 bases of the junction left unmatched. The CDR3 region has the DNA TGTGCCATCAGTGAAGGGACTAGAGGGGAGACCCAGTACTTC. It encodes CAISEGTRGETQYF.

The chain recombines TRBV19 with TRBJ2-7; 8 bases line up with TRBD1. The CDR3 runs to 15 residues. The germline V gene has CDR1 LNHDA and CDR2 SQIVND (reference sequence). The trim removed 2 bases at V and 2 bases at J, leaving 5 bases unmatched. The CDR3 DNA is TGTGCCAGTAGTATATTGGCAGGGGGCCCCTACGAGCAGTACTTC. It encodes CASSILAGGPYEQYF. Filled out from reference TRBV19 and TRBJ2-7, the complete variable domain reads DGGITQSPKYLFRKEGQNVTLSCEQNLNHDAMYWYRQDPGQGLRLIYYSQIVNDFQKGDIAEGYSVSREKKESFPLTVTSAQKNPTAFYLCASSILAGGPYEQYFGPGTRLTVT.

This clone was counted between two and nine times. This chain links TRBV7-8 with TRBJ2-2, with D possibly matching TRBD1 (6 bases). Germline CDR1 reads SGHVS; CDR2 reads FQNEAQ. V gave up 5 bases and J gave up 4 bases, with 11 bases separating them. The CDR3 runs 14 residues. The CDR3 DNA reads TGTGCCAGCAGCCGAGGGGGTAGCACCGGGGAGCTGTTTTTT. This codes for CASSRGGSTGELFF.

This clone appeared a single time. This rearrangement joins TRBV12-2 to TRBJ2-3; the D call of TRBD2 is as the table states it, not checked on the DNA. TRBV12-2 is termed a pseudogene. The CDR3 is 17 amino acids. CDR3: CASRLDQTSGHTDTQYF. The CDR3 DNA sequence: TGTGCAAGTCGCTTAGACCAGACTAGCGGGCACACAGATACGCAGTATTTT.

The J gene is TRBJ2-7, the V gene TRBV3-1 (or the pseudogene TRBV3-2), with TRBD2 matching 11 bases. CDR3 size: 16 residues. Germline CDR1 is LGHDT and CDR2 is YNNKEL (reference sequence). With 4 bases clipped from V and 3 bases from J, the junction kept 8 bases outside the gene matches. The CDR3 nucleotides read TGTGCCAGCAGCCCTCGACTAGCGGGGCCCTTCTACGAGCAGTACTTC. Translation gives CASSPRLAGPFYEQYF.

The rearrangement uses TRBV5-4 and TRBJ2-5; 10 nucleotides match TRBD2. Germline trimming cut 0 bases from V and 5 bases from J; bases unmatched to any gene: 7. The CDR3 runs 16 residues. Germline V CDR1 and CDR2: SGHNT, YYREEE (reference sequence). The CDR3 DNA is TGTGCCAGCAGCTTGGCCGAGCGGGGGGGATGGGAGACCCAGTACTTC. Encoded protein: CASSLAERGGWETQYF.

This clone was seen just once. Here the CDR3 DNA reads TGTGCCAGCAGCTTCGGGACTAGCGGGGGAACAGAGACCCAGTACTTC. This encodes CASSFGTSGGTETQYF. V gene TRBV5-4 combines with J gene TRBJ2-5, with 14 bases aligning to TRBD2. Germline V gives CDR1 SGHNT, CDR2 YYREEE (reference sequence). The CDR3 spans 16 residues. The V and J ends lost 2 bases and 4 bases, in that order; junction bases with no gene match: 4.

The chain employs TRBV28 and TRBJ1-5; TRBD1 might be the D (6 bases). V lost 3 bases and J lost 4, with 13 bases in between. Germline CDR1 and CDR2: MDHEN and SYDVKM. The CDR3 has 15 amino acids. As DNA, the CDR3 is TGTGCCAGCAGTTTTGGGGGCGCTTGGAATCAGCCCCAGCATTTT. This encodes CASSFGGAWNQPQHF.

This sequence joins TRBV5-6 and TRBJ1-2; D is unclear. Trimming pared 5 bases from V and 4 bases from J, leaving 18 bases between. The CDR3 extends over 15 amino acids. CDR1 is SGHDT and CDR2 is YYEEEE in the germline V gene. This chain's CDR3 is CASSYVGSRSYGYTF. CDR3 DNA: TGTGCCAGCAGTTACGTCGGCTCAAGGTCCTATGGCTACACCTTC.

The chain is built from TRBV11-3 and TRBJ2-1; TRBD1 agrees at 9 bases. The CDR3 extends over 14 amino acids. Germline trimming cut 2 bases from V and 10 bases from J; bases unmatched to any gene: 6. From germline, CDR1 is SGHNT and CDR2 YENEEA. DNA for the CDR3: TGTGCCAGCAGCTTAAAGGACAGGGGAACGGAGCAGTTCTTC. Translating it yields CASSLKDRGTEQFF.

This clone was detected a few times. The V call is TRBV6-5, the J call TRBJ2-7, with TRBD2 matching over 8 bases. The ends lost 3 bases at V and 7 bases at J; junction bases unmatched: 8. Per germline, CDR1 MNHEY and CDR2 SVGAGI. The CDR3 sequence is 14 residues long. The CDR3 is CASSYAGGVEEQYF. The CDR3 nucleotides are TGTGCCAGCAGTTATGCCGGGGGGGTCGAAGAGCAGTACTTC.

The J gene is TRBJ2-7, the V gene TRBV3-1 (or the pseudogene TRBV3-2); D is unclear. This CDR3 has 11 residues. V dropped 1 base and J dropped 6 bases, with 4 bases sitting between them. Germline-derived CDR1 and CDR2 are LGHDT and YNNKEL (reference sequence). Here the CDR3 DNA reads TGTGCCAGCAGCCAAGGGTCCGAGCAGTACTTC. This sequence encodes CASSQGSEQYF.